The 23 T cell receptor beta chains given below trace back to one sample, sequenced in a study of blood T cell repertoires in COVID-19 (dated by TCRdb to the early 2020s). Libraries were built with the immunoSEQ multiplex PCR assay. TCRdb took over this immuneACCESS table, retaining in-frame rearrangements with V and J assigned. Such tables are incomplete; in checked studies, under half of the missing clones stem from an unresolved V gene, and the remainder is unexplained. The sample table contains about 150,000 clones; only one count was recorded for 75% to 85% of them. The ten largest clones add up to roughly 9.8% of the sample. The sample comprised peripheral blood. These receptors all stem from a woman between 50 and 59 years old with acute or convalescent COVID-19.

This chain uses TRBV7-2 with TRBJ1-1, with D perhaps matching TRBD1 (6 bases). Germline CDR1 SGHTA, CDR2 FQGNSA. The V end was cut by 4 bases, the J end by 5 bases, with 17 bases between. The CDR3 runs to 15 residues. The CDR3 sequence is CASSSQGKGWTEAFF. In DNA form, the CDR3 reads TGTGCCAGCAGCTCGCAGGGGAAAGGTTGGACTGAAGCTTTCTTT.

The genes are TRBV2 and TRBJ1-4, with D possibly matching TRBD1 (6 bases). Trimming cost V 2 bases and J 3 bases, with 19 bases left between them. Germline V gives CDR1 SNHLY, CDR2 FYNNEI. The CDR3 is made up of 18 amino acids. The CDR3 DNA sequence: TGTGCCAGCAGTGAATTAACACCTAAGGGGGGGTCTAATGAAAAACTGTTTTTT. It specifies CASSELTPKGGSNEKLFF.

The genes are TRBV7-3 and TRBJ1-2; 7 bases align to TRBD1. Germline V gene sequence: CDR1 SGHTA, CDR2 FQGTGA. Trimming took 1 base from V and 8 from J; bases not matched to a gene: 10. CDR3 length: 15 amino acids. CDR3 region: CASSLNRQGEGGYTF. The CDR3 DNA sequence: TGTGCCAGCAGCTTAAATCGACAGGGAGAGGGCGGCTACACCTTC.

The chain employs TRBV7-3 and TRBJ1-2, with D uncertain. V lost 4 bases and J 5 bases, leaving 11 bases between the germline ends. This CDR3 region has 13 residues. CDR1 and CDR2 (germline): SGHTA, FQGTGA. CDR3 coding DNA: TGTGCCAGCAGCTCAGCCTCGGGGTATGGCTACACCTTC. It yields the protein CASSSASGYGYTF. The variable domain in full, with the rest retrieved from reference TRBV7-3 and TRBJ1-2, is GAGVSQTPSNKVTEKGKYVELRCDPISGHTALYWYRQSLGQGPEFLIYFQGTGAADDSGLPNDRFFAVRPEGSVSTLKIQRTERGDSAVYLCASSSASGYGYTFGSGTRLTVV.

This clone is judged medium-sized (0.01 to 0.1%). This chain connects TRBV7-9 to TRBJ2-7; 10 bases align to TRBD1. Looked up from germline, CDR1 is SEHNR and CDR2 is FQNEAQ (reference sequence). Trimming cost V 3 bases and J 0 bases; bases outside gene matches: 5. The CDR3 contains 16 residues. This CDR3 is CASSFETGGISYEQYF. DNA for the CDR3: TGTGCCAGCAGCTTTGAGACAGGGGGCATCTCCTACGAGCAGTACTTC.

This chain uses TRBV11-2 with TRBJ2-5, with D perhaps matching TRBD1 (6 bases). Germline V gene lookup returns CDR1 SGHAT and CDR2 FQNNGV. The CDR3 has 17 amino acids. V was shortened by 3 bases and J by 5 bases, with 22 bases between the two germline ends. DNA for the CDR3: TGTGCCAGCAGCTTCTATTCCGGGCAGTCGCAGGGGGAGACCCAGTACTTC. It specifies CASSFYSGQSQGETQYF.

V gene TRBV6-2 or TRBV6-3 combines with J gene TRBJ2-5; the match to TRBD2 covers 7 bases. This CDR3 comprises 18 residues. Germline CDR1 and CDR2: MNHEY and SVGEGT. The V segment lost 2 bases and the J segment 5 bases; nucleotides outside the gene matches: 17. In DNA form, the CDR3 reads TGTGCCAGCAGTTACGACCTCGGCGGGGGAGGCCTCGGGGAGACCCAGTACTTC. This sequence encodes CASSYDLGGGGLGETQYF.

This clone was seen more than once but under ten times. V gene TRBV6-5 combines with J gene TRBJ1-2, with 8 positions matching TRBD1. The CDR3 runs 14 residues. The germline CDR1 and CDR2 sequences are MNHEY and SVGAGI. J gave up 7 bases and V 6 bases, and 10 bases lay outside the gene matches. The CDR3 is CASRSLGQGAGYTF. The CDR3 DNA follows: TGTGCCAGCAGGTCATTAGGACAGGGCGCTGGCTACACCTTC.

CDR3 sequence: CASSRGQGNVETQYF. The CDR3 DNA reads as TGTGCCAGCTCACGAGGACAGGGGAATGTAGAGACCCAGTACTTC. The chain uses TRBV18 and TRBJ2-5, with 9 positions matching TRBD1. Germline V gene lookup returns CDR1 KGHSH and CDR2 LQKENI. The CDR3 consists of 15 residues. V dropped 4 bases and J dropped 4; count of bases not matched to a gene: 7.

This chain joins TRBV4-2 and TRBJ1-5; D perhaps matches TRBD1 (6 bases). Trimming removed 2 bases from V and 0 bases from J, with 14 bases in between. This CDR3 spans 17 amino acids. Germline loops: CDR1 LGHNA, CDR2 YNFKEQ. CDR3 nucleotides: TGTGCCAGCAGCCAAAAGGGGGGAGGGTTTAGCAATCAGCCCCAGCATTTT. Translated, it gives CASSQKGGGFSNQPQHF.

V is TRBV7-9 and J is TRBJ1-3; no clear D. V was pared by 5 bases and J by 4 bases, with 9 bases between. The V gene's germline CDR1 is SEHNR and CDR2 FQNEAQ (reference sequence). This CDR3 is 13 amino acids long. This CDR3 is CASSPRRGNTIYF. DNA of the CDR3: TGTGCCAGCAGCCCGAGGAGGGGAAACACCATATATTTT.

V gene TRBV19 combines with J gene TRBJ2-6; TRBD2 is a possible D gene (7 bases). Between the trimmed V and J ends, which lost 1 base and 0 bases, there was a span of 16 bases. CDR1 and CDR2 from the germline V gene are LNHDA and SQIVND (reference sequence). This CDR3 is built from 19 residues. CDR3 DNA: TGTGCCAGTAGTATAGCCGCGGGGGCCTCCTCCTCTGGGGCCAACGTCCTGACTTTC. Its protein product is CASSIAAGASSSGANVLTF.

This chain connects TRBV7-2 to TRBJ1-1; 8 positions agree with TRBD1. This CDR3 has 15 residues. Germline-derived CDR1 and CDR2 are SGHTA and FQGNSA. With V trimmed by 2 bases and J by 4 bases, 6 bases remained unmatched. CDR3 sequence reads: CASSLWNRGGTEAFF. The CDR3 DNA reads TGTGCCAGCAGCTTATGGAACAGGGGGGGCACTGAAGCTTTCTTT. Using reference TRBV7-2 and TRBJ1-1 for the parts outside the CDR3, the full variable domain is GAGVSQSPSNKVTEKGKDVELRCDPISGHTALYWYRQSLGQGLEFLIYFQGNSAPDKSGLPSDRFSAERTGGSVSTLTIQRTQQEDSAVYLCASSLWNRGGTEAFFGQGTRLTVV.

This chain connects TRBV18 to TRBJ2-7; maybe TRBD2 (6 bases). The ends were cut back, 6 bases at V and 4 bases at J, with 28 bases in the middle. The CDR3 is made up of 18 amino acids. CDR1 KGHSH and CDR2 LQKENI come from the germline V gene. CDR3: CASSPRPPSSGVQYEQYF. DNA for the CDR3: TGTGCCAGCTCTCCCCGTCCACCGAGCTCGGGGGTTCAATACGAGCAGTACTTC.

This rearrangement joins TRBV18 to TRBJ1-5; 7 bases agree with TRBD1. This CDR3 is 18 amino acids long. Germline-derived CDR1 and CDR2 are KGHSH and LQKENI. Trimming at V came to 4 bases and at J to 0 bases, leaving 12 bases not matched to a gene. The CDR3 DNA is TGTGCCAGCTCACTGCTGCGATCGGGACAGCTTAGCAATCAGCCCCAGCATTTT. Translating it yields CASSLLRSGQLSNQPQHF. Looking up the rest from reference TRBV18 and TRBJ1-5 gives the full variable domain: NAGVMQNPRHLVRRRGQEARLRCSPMKGHSHVYWYRQLPEEGLKFMVYLQKENIIDESGMPKERFSAEFPKEGPSILRIQQVVRGDSAAYFCASSLLRSGQLSNQPQHFGDGTRLSIL.

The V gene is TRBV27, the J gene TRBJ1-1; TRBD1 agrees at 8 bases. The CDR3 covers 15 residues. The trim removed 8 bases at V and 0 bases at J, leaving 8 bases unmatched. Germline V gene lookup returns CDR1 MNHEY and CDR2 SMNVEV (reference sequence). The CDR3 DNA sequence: TGTGCCAGCCAGGACAGGGCCATCGTGAACACTGAAGCTTTCTTT. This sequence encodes CASQDRAIVNTEAFF.

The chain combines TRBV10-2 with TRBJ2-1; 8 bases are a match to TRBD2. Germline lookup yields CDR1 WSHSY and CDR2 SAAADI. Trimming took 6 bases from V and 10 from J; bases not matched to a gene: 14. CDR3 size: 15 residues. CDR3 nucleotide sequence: TGCGCCAGCAGGAGTGATCGGGAGGGCCTCGAAGAGCAGTTCTTC. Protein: CASRSDREGLEEQFF.

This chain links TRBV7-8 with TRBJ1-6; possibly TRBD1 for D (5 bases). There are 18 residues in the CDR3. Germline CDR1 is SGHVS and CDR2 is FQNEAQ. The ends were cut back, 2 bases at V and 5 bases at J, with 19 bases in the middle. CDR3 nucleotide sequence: TGTGCCAGCAGCTTAACGACTTACAGGCCCCTCCATAATTCACCCCTCCACTTT. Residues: CASSLTTYRPLHNSPLHF.

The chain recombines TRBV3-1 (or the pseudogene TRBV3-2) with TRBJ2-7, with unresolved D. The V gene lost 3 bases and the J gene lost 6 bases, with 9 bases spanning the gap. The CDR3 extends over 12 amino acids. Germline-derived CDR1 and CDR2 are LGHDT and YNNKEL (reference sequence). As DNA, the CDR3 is TGTGCCAGCAGCCATTTTGGGCCCGAGCAGTACTTC. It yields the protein CASSHFGPEQYF.

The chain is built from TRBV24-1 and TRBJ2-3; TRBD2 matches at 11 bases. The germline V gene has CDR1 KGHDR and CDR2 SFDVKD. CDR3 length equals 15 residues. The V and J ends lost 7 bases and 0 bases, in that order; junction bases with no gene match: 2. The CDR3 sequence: CATRGTSGSTDTQYF. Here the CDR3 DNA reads TGTGCCACCAGAGGGACTAGCGGTAGCACAGATACGCAGTATTTT.

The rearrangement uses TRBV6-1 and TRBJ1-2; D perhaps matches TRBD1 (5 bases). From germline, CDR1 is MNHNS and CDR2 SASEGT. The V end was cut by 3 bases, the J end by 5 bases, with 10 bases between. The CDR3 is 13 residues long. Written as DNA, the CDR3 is TGTGCCAGCAGTGACGGGGGGGGGTATGGCTACACCTTC. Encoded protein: CASSDGGGYGYTF.

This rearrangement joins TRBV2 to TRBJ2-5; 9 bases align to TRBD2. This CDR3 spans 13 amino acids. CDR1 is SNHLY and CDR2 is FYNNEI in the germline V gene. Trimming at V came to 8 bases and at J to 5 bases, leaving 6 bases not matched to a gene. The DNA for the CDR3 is TGTGCCAGCTCGGGACTAGCTATCGAGACCCAGTACTTC. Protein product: CASSGLAIETQYF.

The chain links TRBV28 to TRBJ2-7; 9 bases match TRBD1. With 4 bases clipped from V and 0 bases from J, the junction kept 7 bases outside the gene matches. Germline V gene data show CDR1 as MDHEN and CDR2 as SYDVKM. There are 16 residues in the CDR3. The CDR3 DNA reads TGTGCCAGCAGTTCGTTGGACAGGGGCAACTCCTACGAGCAGTACTTC. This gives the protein CASSSLDRGNSYEQYF.